The sequence of this T cell receptor (beta chain) was determined in a study of vaccination and CD4 T cells after COVID-19. The sample's treatment: roughly 11-day PBMC culture with coronavirus spike peptide pools or control peptides (ViraFEST assay). Sequencing of DNA taken from cultured CD4+ T cells relied on the Oncomine TCR Beta short-read assay. TCRdb fed the PCR reads into MiXCR, producing one record per CDR3 protein. The data show about 4,400 distinct CDR3 sequences, roughly a third seen once. In the case of this clonotype: The antigen is not known.

Per the germline V gene, CDR1 is LNHDA and CDR2 is SQIVND (reference sequence). The trim removed 5 bases at V and 7 bases at J, leaving 10 bases unmatched. The CDR3 has 15 residues. Sample: CD4+ T cells from blood, cultured in vitro, taken after SARS-CoV-2 vaccination. The receptor comes from a human donor who had recovered from COVID-19. This chain uses TRBV19 with TRBJ2-2; the match to TRBD2 covers 7 bases. The CDR3 loop reads CASSPSSGLLGELFF. CDR3 DNA sequence: TGTGCCAGTAGTCCGTCTAGCGGACTCCTCGGGGAGCTGTTTTTT.